The 8 T cell receptor beta chains presented below share a single source sample, sequenced in a study of monozygotic twins with cystic fibrosis (dated by TCRdb to the early 2020s). The library was generated by the immunoSEQ multiplex PCR assay. TCRdb obtained this table from immuneACCESS and retained in-frame rearrangements with V and J assigned. These tables miss some clones; where compared with another copy, unresolved V genes account for less than half of the shortfall, and the remainder is unexplained. The sample contains around 27,000 clones, 90% of them found a single time. Together, the top ten hold around 0.5% of the sample. The sequencing input was blood. These receptors all come from a girl under 10 years old with cystic fibrosis.

The rearrangement joins TRBV5-1 to TRBJ1-4; D is possibly TRBD1 (6 bases). Trimming removed 0 bases at V and 2 bases at J, with 11 bases between. The germline gives CDR1 SGHRS, CDR2 YFSETQ. CDR3 length equals 16 residues. CDR3 amino acids: CASSLVGTSTNEKLFF. The CDR3 nucleotides are TGCGCCAGCAGCTTGGTAGGGACAAGCACTAATGAAAAACTGTTTTTT.

This clone was detected once. This chain links TRBV5-4 with TRBJ1-1; D is uncertain. V was trimmed by 6 bases and J by 5 bases, leaving 17 bases between them. This CDR3 contains 14 residues. Germline V gene lookup returns CDR1 SGHNT and CDR2 YYREEE (reference sequence). The chain's CDR3 is CASTSVGRETEAFF. As DNA, the CDR3 is TGTGCCAGCACCTCCGTGGGAAGGGAGACTGAAGCTTTCTTT.

The chain has TRBV4-2 and TRBJ2-1, with D uncertain. Germline lookup yields CDR1 LGHNA and CDR2 YNFKEQ. V was trimmed by 3 bases and J by 5 bases, leaving 8 bases between them. This CDR3 has 13 amino acids. In DNA form, the CDR3 reads TGTGCCAGCAGCCACGATGGTAACAATGAGCAGTTCTTC. The encoded protein is CASSHDGNNEQFF.

This clone came up once. The rearrangement joins TRBV7-9 to TRBJ2-7; tentatively, D is TRBD1 (5 bases). The germline gives CDR1 SEHNR, CDR2 FQNEAQ (reference sequence). This CDR3 is built from 12 residues. Trimming pared 4 bases from V and 12 bases from J, leaving 16 bases between. The CDR3 here is CASSSNLGAAYF. In nucleotides, the CDR3 is TGTGCCAGCAGCTCGAACCTAGGGGCGGCGTACTTC. Full variable domain (remainder filled in from reference TRBV7-9 and TRBJ2-7): DTGVSQNPRHKITKRGQNVTFRCDPISEHNRLYWYRQTLGQGPEFLTYFQNEAQLEKSRLLSDRFSAERPKGSFSTLEIQRTEQGDSAMYLCASSSNLGAAYFGPGTRLTVT.

The J gene is TRBJ2-2, the V gene TRBV7-3; D perhaps matches TRBD2 (6 bases). The germline V gene encodes CDR1 SGHTA and CDR2 FQGTGA. CDR3 size: 19 residues. Trimming removed 0 bases from V and 1 base from J, with 18 bases in between. The CDR3 nucleotides are TGTGCCAGCAGCTTAACCCCGCAGACTAGGGCCGGGAACACCGGGGAGCTGTTTTTT. Residues: CASSLTPQTRAGNTGELFF.

This clone is a singleton in its sample. The J gene is TRBJ1-2, the V gene TRBV25-1, with D tentatively TRBD1 (6 bases). V gave up 0 bases and J gave up 8 bases, with 19 bases separating them. Per germline, CDR1 MGHDK and CDR2 SYGVNS. The CDR3 length is 16 residues. The CDR3 region has the DNA TGTGCCAGCAGTGAATATAGGGACAAAGGGCCGGGGGGCTACACCTTC. This codes for CASSEYRDKGPGGYTF.

The rearrangement links TRBV14 to TRBJ2-1, with 12 bases aligning to TRBD2. This CDR3 has 15 amino acids. Losses at the gene ends were 6 bases for V and 3 bases for J; bases not matched to a gene: 3. CDR1 is SGHDN and CDR2 is FVKESK in the germline V gene. Here the CDR3 reads CASSLLAGGYNEQFF. CDR3 DNA sequence: TGTGCCAGCAGTCTACTAGCGGGGGGCTACAATGAGCAGTTCTTC.

The J gene is TRBJ2-2, the V gene TRBV5-1; possibly TRBD2 for D (5 bases). There are 12 residues in the CDR3. The V gene's germline CDR1 is SGHRS and CDR2 YFSETQ. Deletions cut 4 bases from V and 9 bases from J, with 10 bases between. In nucleotides, the CDR3 is TGCGCCAGCAGCGCGGGCAGCAGGGAGCTGTTTTTT. It encodes CASSAGSRELFF.